The clone carrying this TCR beta chain is medium-sized (0.01 to 0.1%) by share. Its specificity is unknown. The data were obtained in a study of OX40 agonist ivuxolimab in advanced cancers. Whole-study results and caveats: Partial responders treated at 0.1-3.0 mg/kg exhibited clonal expansion among the lowest measured. CD4+ and CD8+ T cells in blood underwent clonal expansion by week 6 at 0.1 to 3.0 mg/kg.

The CDR3 consists of 19 residues. The data were produced by immunoSEQ multiplex PCR, yet TCRdb's version contains in-frame clones alone and is incomplete. Of 35,000 to 40,000 clones listed, 88% are singletons. Source: CD4+ or CD8+ T cells sorted from blood, taken in a trial of the OX40 agonist ivuxolimab. This clonotype was sampled from an adult with an advanced solid tumor such as melanoma, head and neck, liver or kidney cancer. The chain carries TRBV21-1 and TRBJ1-5; the table's D call of TRBD1 was not tested on the DNA. TRBV21-1 is listed as a pseudogene. CDR3 sequence: CASSKNPRQGCILNQPQHF. The CDR3 coding sequence is TGTGCCAGCAGCAAGAACCCCCGACAGGGTTGTATACTAAATCAGCCCCAGCATTTT.